Listed below are T cell receptor beta chains from one sample, sequenced in a study of graft-versus-host responses after intestinal transplantation. These receptors' targets are unknown. Profiling relied on immunoSEQ multiplex PCR, and the TCRdb table lists in-frame clones only, not all of them. The data show around 90,000 clones, over 80% seen once. The material sequenced was unstimulated CD8+ T cells sorted from spleen or lymph node cells, taken before intestinal transplant. The source is a human donor who received an intestinal transplant. Both conserved end residues are part of each CDR3. A D gene is named only where the DNA matches it firmly. Part of the rows lack a size; the others show once, few, many or a class for expanded clones.

>TRBV7-9|-|-|TRBJ2-2
TGTGCCAGCAGCTCGACAGGGGTGGGAGGGCTGTCGACCGGGGAGCTGTTTTTT
CASSSTGVGGLSTGELFF
>TRBV9|-|TRBD2|TRBJ2-7
TGTGCCAGCAGCGGACTAGCGGGGGGTAGGTACGAGCAGTACTTC
CASSGLAGGRYEQYF
>TRBV27|-|TRBD1|TRBJ1-1
TGTGCCAGCAGTTTACTTGGGACAGGGCCCATGAACACTGAAGCTTTCTTT
CASSLLGTGPMNTEAFF
>TRBV10-2|-|-|TRBJ1-2
TGCGCCAGCAGTGAGTGGGGGGGACTCCTACCGCCGAACTATGGCTACACCTTC
CASSEWGGLLPPNYGYTF
>TRBV19|-|TRBD1|TRBJ2-1
TGTGCCAGTAGTGTTGACAGGGGGCGGTATGAGCAGTTCTTC
CASSVDRGRYEQFF
>TRBV2|-|-|TRBJ1-6
TGTGCCAGCAGGCTACAAAATCCGGGGGTTTATAATTCACCCCTCCACTTT
CASRLQNPGVYNSPLHF
>TRBV29-1|-|-|TRBJ1-1
TGCAGCGTTGACAGGGGTGGGACTGAAGCTTTCTTT
CSVDRGGTEAFF
>TRBV27|once|TRBD1|TRBJ2-3
TGTGCCAGCAGTTTTTTCACAGGGGGTGTTACTGATACGCAGTATTTT
CASSFFTGGVTDTQYF
>TRBV4-3|-|-|TRBJ1-3
TGCGCCAGCAGAAAGGACGGGAGTGTGTACTCTGGAAACACCATATATTTT
CASRKDGSVYSGNTIYF
>TRBV29-1|-|-|TRBJ2-1
TGCAGCGTTGAAGGAGCCTTACCCCGCTCCTACAATGAGCAGTTCTTC
CSVEGALPRSYNEQFF
>TRBV30|-|-|TRBJ1-6
TGTGCCTGGAGTGTCGCATCTTTCAGGTCCAATTCACCCCTCCACTTT
CAWSVASFRSNSPLHF
>TRBV6-6|-|-|TRBJ1-5
TGTGCCAGCAGCGGAGGGTGGGGCGAAGTGCATCAGCCCCAGCATTTT
CASSGGWGEVHQPQHF
>TRBV19|-|-|TRBJ1-1
TGTGCCAGTAGTATAACGCAGGGGACGAACACTGAAGCTTTCTTT
CASSITQGTNTEAFF
>TRBV2|-|-|TRBJ2-3
TGTGCCAGCAGTGAAATGGCCTCCACGATCACAGATACGCAGTATTTT
CASSEMASTITDTQYF
>TRBV13|once|TRBD2|TRBJ2-3
TGTGCCAGCAGCCTCTTTAGTGGGACTAGCGGGGGGCGGCGAGCAGATACGCAGTATTTT
CASSLFSGTSGGRRADTQYF
>TRBV6-5|-|-|TRBJ2-7
TGTGCCAGCAGTTATGGAGGGGTCTCTCTCGACGAGCAGTACTTC
CASSYGGVSLDEQYF
>TRBV27|-|TRBD1|TRBJ1-2
TGTGCCAGCGGTCTGACAGGGAGGTATGGCTACACCTTC
CASGLTGRYGYTF
>TRBV11-2|once|-|TRBJ2-7
TGTGCCAGCAGCTTAGGAACTTACTACGAGCAGTACTTC
CASSLGTYYEQYF
>TRBV19|-|TRBD1|TRBJ1-1
TGTGCCAGTAACCAGGGGGTCACTGAAGCTTTCTTT
CASNQGVTEAFF